These T cell receptor beta chains were read from a single sample in a study of cytomegalovirus exposure and HLA in healthy donors. Measured with immunoSEQ multiplex PCR; TCRdb has only the in-frame clones, and not every one. The sample includes 170,000 or so clones, roughly 78% of them seen just once. Sequencing was performed on PBMCs. These TCRs come from a woman aged 50 to 60 in good health and CMV-seropositive. The CDR3 runs from the conserved cysteine through the conserved F or W. The order of the fields is J gene, V gene, D gene, clone size, CDR3 protein, CDR3 DNA. The D gene is left open where the match is weak. Only some rows state a clone size, as once, few, many or a class for expanded clones.

J gene: TRBJ1-2; V gene: TRBV10-3; D gene: NA; clone size: NA; CDR3 protein: CAISESNPRGPNGYTF; CDR3 DNA: TGTGCCATCAGTGAGTCGAACCCCAGGGGACCGAATGGCTACACCTTC
J gene: TRBJ1-1; V gene: TRBV19; D gene: NA; clone size: NA; CDR3 protein: CASSPYQGTTEAFF; CDR3 DNA: TGTGCCAGTAGCCCGTACCAGGGCACGACTGAAGCTTTCTTT
J gene: TRBJ2-2; V gene: TRBV5-1; D gene: NA; clone size: NA; CDR3 protein: CASSPGDTGELFF; CDR3 DNA: TGCGCCAGCAGCCCGGGGGACACCGGGGAGCTGTTTTTT
J gene: TRBJ1-1; V gene: TRBV14; D gene: NA; clone size: NA; CDR3 protein: CASSQGGLAEAFF; CDR3 DNA: TGTGCCAGCAGCCAAGGGGGACTGGCTGAAGCTTTCTTT
J gene: TRBJ1-1; V gene: TRBV4-1; D gene: NA; clone size: NA; CDR3 protein: CASSQRPRGGGEAFF; CDR3 DNA: TGCGCCAGCAGCCAACGACCTCGGGGGGGCGGTGAAGCTTTCTTT
J gene: TRBJ1-1; V gene: TRBV5-1; D gene: TRBD1; clone size: NA; CDR3 protein: CASSLVGLSGQGTEAFF; CDR3 DNA: TGCGCCAGCAGCTTGGTAGGGCTGTCCGGACAGGGGACTGAAGCTTTCTTT
J gene: TRBJ1-6; V gene: TRBV4-1; D gene: NA; clone size: NA; CDR3 protein: CASSQEGRQTSSYNSPLHF; CDR3 DNA: TGCGCCAGCAGCCAAGAAGGGAGGCAGACCAGCTCCTATAATTCCCCCCTCCACTTT
J gene: TRBJ1-2; V gene: TRBV13; D gene: NA; clone size: once; CDR3 protein: CASSYQGAARYGYTF; CDR3 DNA: TGTGCCAGCAGCTACCAAGGCGCGGCCCGCTATGGCTACACCTTC
J gene: TRBJ1-5; V gene: TRBV29-1; D gene: NA; clone size: few; CDR3 protein: CSAQAGSEPQHF; CDR3 DNA: TGCAGCGCCCAAGCGGGGTCCGAGCCCCAGCATTTT
J gene: TRBJ1-6; V gene: TRBV5-4; D gene: NA; clone size: NA; CDR3 protein: CASSLKGRDSPLHF; CDR3 DNA: TGTGCCAGCAGCCTAAAAGGGAGGGATTCACCCCTCCACTTT
J gene: TRBJ2-5; V gene: TRBV15; D gene: TRBD2; clone size: once; CDR3 protein: CATSRDRVAGGPGETQYF; CDR3 DNA: TGTGCCACCAGCAGAGATCGGGTAGCGGGGGGGCCGGGAGAGACCCAGTACTTC
J gene: TRBJ1-1; V gene: TRBV19; D gene: TRBD1; clone size: NA; CDR3 protein: CASSSRQGIYWDTEAFF; CDR3 DNA: TGTGCCAGTAGTTCCCGACAGGGGATCTATTGGGACACTGAAGCTTTCTTT
J gene: TRBJ2-1; V gene: TRBV18; D gene: NA; clone size: NA; CDR3 protein: CASSPGLPYNKQFF; CDR3 DNA: TGTGCCAGCTCACCAGGGCTACCCTACAATAAGCAGTTCTTC
J gene: TRBJ2-7; V gene: TRBV6-5; D gene: NA; clone size: NA; CDR3 protein: CASSYRLSYEQYF; CDR3 DNA: TGTGCCAGCAGTTATCGCCTCTCCTACGAGCAGTACTTC
J gene: TRBJ2-2; V gene: TRBV4-2; D gene: TRBD2; clone size: NA; CDR3 protein: CASSQALAGSNTGELFF; CDR3 DNA: TGTGCCAGCAGCCAGGCCCTAGCGGGCTCGAACACCGGGGAGCTGTTTTTT
J gene: TRBJ2-3; V gene: TRBV19; D gene: TRBD2; clone size: NA; CDR3 protein: CASSRLAGFTDTQYF; CDR3 DNA: TGTGCCAGTAGTAGACTAGCGGGGTTCACAGATACGCAGTATTTT
J gene: TRBJ1-1; V gene: TRBV27; D gene: NA; clone size: NA; CDR3 protein: CASSFRVGSTEAFF; CDR3 DNA: TGTGCCAGCAGTTTTCGGGTAGGGAGCACTGAAGCTTTCTTT
J gene: TRBJ2-5; V gene: TRBV5-1; D gene: TRBD2; clone size: NA; CDR3 protein: CASMGRTGGTGETQYF; CDR3 DNA: TGCGCCAGCATGGGTCGGACGGGGGGAACGGGAGAGACCCAGTACTTC